What follows is one T cell receptor beta chain and its context. Its frequency places this clone as medium-sized (0.01 to 0.1%); no count is recorded. No cognate antigen has been identified for it. This entry belongs to a study of synovial regulatory T cells in juvenile arthritis (dated by TCRdb to about 2015). Notes on the research overall: Of the sequenced patients, several received methotrexate, one received methotrexate plus infliximab, a few were therapy-naive, and one had no treatment information. The study compared the TCRbeta CDR3 repertoires of blood iaTreg cells, other blood Treg cells and synovial fluid Treg cells taken from matched patient samples. Effector T cell subsets were also sequenced in this cohort for comparisons, but the Treg dataset alone covers only blood and synovial fluid Treg cells. The TCR repertoire comparisons covered Treg and Teff subsets from about 10 JIA patients with active disease.

Findings and caveats that apply to the study as a whole: iaTreg TCR repertoires were largely private across patients and partially overlapped with synovial Teff and blood CPL repertoires. More CDR3 sequences were shared by synovial Treg cells with iaTreg cells than with other blood Treg cells, and a closer relation was confirmed by Chao-Jaccard similarity.

Sequences SNHLY (CDR1) and FYNNEI (CDR2) are obtained from the germline V gene. The CDR3 measures 15 amino acids from cysteine to phenylalanine. DNA is not on record. Synovial samples were synovial fluid collected alongside matched peripheral blood from each patient with active arthritis. TCR repertoire donors were around eleven juvenile idiopathic arthritis patients with active disease who had not reached inactive disease, 3 polyarticular and 8 oligoarticular. The median age of the TCR-sequenced patients was about 10 years (range roughly 2.1-22.9), and their median disease duration was about 7 years (range 0.2-19.1). FOXP3 TSDR demethylation in synovial Treg cells was comparable to that in blood Treg cells and healthy-donor Treg cells, supporting bona fide regulatory lineage commitment of the synovial Treg cells. The samples for TCR repertoire analysis were obtained at two Italian centres. Library prep was done by the immunoSEQ multiplex PCR assay. Adaptive Biotechnologies carried out the TCRbeta CDR3 sequencing. As for the original processing: Repertoire similarity was assessed using the Chao-modified Jaccard index and the median clonotype overlap from 200 random subsamples at equal sample size. The similarity analyses were run on either productive nucleotide sequences or amino acid sequences translated in silico. Hierarchical clustering with single linkage and t-SNE based on Chao-modified Jaccard distances were applied for the comparison of repertoires. Repertoire diversity was assessed with the Renyi index over a range of alpha values after the sample sizes were normalised. The source is immuneACCESS, and TCRdb retained only in-frame sequences with V and J called. Part of the clones is not carried over; for the studies checked, unresolved V genes explain less than half of this, and the remainder is unexplained. V and J calls and clone size are given by that table; D and trimming were obtained from the DNA. This sample's table contains around 2,400 clones. The ten top clones hold 14% of the sample.

The chain is encoded by TRBV2 joined to TRBJ1-5; with no DNA, the TCRdb D assignment of TRBD1 cannot be verified. Sequencing used Treg cells from the synovium. The TCR was taken from a donor aged 2-35 years with juvenile idiopathic arthritis. The encoded CDR3 is CASSEWGRRNQPQHF. Reference TRBV2 and TRBJ1-5 genes cover what lies past the CDR3, so the full variable domain is EPEVTQTPSHQVTQMGQEVILRCVPISNHLYFYWYRQILGQKVEFLVSFYNNEISEKSEIFDDQFSVERPDGSNFTLKIRSTKLEDSAMYFCASSEWGRRNQPQHFGDGTRLSIL.